Shown below are 8 T cell receptor beta chains from a single sample sequenced in a study of Graves' ophthalmopathy and Graves' hyperthyroidism. Amplification from RNA transcripts yielded the TCR beta CDR3 regions. After a first-round RT-PCR with HTBI primers, a second-round multiplex PCR was run. TCRdb re-called the multiplex PCR reads through MiXCR, storing one row per CDR3 protein. The sample has about 57,000 distinct CDR3 sequences, less than 55% seen once. The sequencing input was peripheral blood. The receptors were sampled from an adult woman with Graves' ophthalmopathy.

This clonotype is classed as medium-sized (0.01 to 0.1%). V and J are TRBV25-1 and TRBJ2-7; no reliable D call. V was shortened by 3 bases and J by 9 bases, with 12 bases between the two germline ends. Germline lookup yields CDR1 MGHDK and CDR2 SYGVNS. This CDR3 has 12 residues. The CDR3 region is CASSDGIAAQYF. The CDR3 coding sequence is TGTGCCAGCAGTGACGGTATAGCCGCGCAGTACTTC.

On this clonotype: At one boundary the junction diverges from the germline segment, which might be a read error. V usage is TRBV20-1 and J usage is TRBJ2-6; 7 bases map to TRBD1. The V gene's germline CDR1 is DFQATT and CDR2 SNEGSKA (reference sequence). The CDR3 consists of 14 residues. The CDR3: CSAKGQLGAYVLTF. In nucleotides, the CDR3 is TGCAGTGCTAAGGGACAGCTCGGGGCCTACGTCCTGACTTTC.

In its sample, this clonotype was seen many times. A much larger clone is a single base away; this may be a read error. The CDR3 DNA is TGCAGTGCTAGCGCCGGACTAGCGGGGTCTTGGGCCCGAGAGCAGTACTTC. It specifies CSASAGLAGSWAREQYF. This rearrangement joins TRBV20-1 to TRBJ2-7; 12 bases map to TRBD2. V lost 3 bases and J lost 7; bases outside the gene matches: 16. CDR1 and CDR2 (germline): DFQATT, SNEGSKA (reference sequence). The CDR3 length is 17 residues.

V gene TRBV7-3 combines with J gene TRBJ2-1; 8 bases fit TRBD1. The CDR3 consists of 10 residues. V shed 6 bases and J 15 bases; nucleotides not matched to a gene: 4. Germline assignment: CDR1 SGHTA and CDR2 FQGTGA. The CDR3 coding sequence is TGTGCCAGCAGGGAGACAGGGGCGTTCTTC. Translating it yields CASRETGAFF.

This clonotype was counted ten times or more. Here the CDR3 reads CASSPGDLSNQPQHF. CDR3 coding DNA: TGCGCCAGCAGCCCGGGGGACCTTAGCAATCAGCCCCAGCATTTT. This chain joins TRBV4-1 and TRBJ1-5; D may be TRBD1 (5 bases). Trimming pared 4 bases from V and 0 bases from J, leaving 10 bases between. This CDR3 contains 15 residues. Germline CDR1 is MGHRA and CDR2 is YSYEKL.

This clonotype is judged medium-sized. The chain carries TRBV2 and TRBJ2-7; tentatively, D is TRBD2 (6 bases). This CDR3 comprises 11 residues. Germline lookup yields CDR1 SNHLY and CDR2 FYNNEI. Trimming left V 3 bases short and J 6 bases short, with 6 bases between. The CDR3 nucleotides read TGTGCCAGCAGTGAGACTAGCGAGCAGTACTTC. Residues: CASSETSEQYF. The full variable domain, completed using reference TRBV2 and TRBJ2-7, is EPEVTQTPSHQVTQMGQEVILRCVPISNHLYFYWYRQILGQKVEFLVSFYNNEISEKSEIFDDQFSVERPDGSNFTLKIRSTKLEDSAMYFCASSETSEQYFGPGTRLTVT.

As to this clonotype: At one end the junction does not follow the germline gene, possibly because of a read error. V is TRBV7-3 and J is TRBJ1-6; D perhaps matches TRBD1 (5 bases). The CDR3 loop spans 14 amino acids. Germline values: CDR1 SGHTA, CDR2 FQGTGA. In DNA form, the CDR3 reads TGCGCCAGCAGCCGCGACAGCGGGGGTCCACCCTTCCACTTT. This encodes CASSRDSGGPPFHF.

This rearrangement joins TRBV7-8 to TRBJ1-1, with D possibly matching TRBD1 (5 bases). The V gene lost 2 bases and the J gene lost 3 bases, with 13 bases spanning the gap. The CDR3 spans 15 residues. Looked up from germline, CDR1 is SGHVS and CDR2 is FQNEAQ. The CDR3 region has the DNA TGTGCCAGCAGCTTAAACCAGGGTTGGGACACTGAAGCTTTCTTT. It yields the protein CASSLNQGWDTEAFF.